These 5 T cell receptor beta chains share one sample of origin, sequenced in a study of blood T cell repertoires in COVID-19. Clones were read by immunoSEQ multiplex PCR, and TCRdb kept only the in-frame ones, dropping some. The sample holds approximately 190,000 clones, about nine tenths seen once. Sample: peripheral blood. These receptors were obtained from a man at least 80 years old with acute or convalescent COVID-19.

The gene calls are TRBV2 and TRBJ2-7; 13 bases line up with TRBD2. CDR3 size: 17 residues. Germline CDR1 is SNHLY and CDR2 is FYNNEI. The trim removed 4 bases at V and 1 base at J, leaving 7 bases unmatched. The CDR3 region is CASSAGLAGALSYEQYF. As DNA, the CDR3 is TGTGCCAGCAGTGCCGGACTAGCGGGGGCCTTATCCTACGAGCAGTACTTC.

The chain uses TRBV30 and TRBJ1-2, with a tentative D call TRBD1 (6 bases). Trimming pared 1 base from V and 5 bases from J, leaving 11 bases between. This CDR3 is built from 13 residues. Per the germline V gene, CDR1 is GTSNPN and CDR2 is SVGIG (reference sequence). The CDR3: CAWSAWTAYGYTF. In DNA, the CDR3 is TGTGCCTGGAGTGCCTGGACAGCGTATGGCTACACCTTC.

The rearrangement joins TRBV7-3 to TRBJ2-2; D may be TRBD2 (5 bases). The CDR3 runs 14 residues. Germline V CDR1 and CDR2: SGHTA, FQGTGA. Trimming pared 3 bases from V and 3 bases from J, leaving 8 bases between. This chain's CDR3 is CASSLRADTGELFF. CDR3 bases: TGTGCCAGCAGCTTGAGGGCAGACACCGGGGAGCTGTTTTTT.

The chain combines TRBV6-1 with TRBJ2-1; D perhaps matches TRBD2 (6 bases). V was shortened by 1 base and J by 3 bases, with 19 bases between the two germline ends. CDR1 is MNHNS, CDR2 SASEGT, per germline. The CDR3 consists of 18 residues. The CDR3 nucleotides read TGTGCCAGCAGTGAAGTTCCCCCAACAGGAGCGGGCTACAATGAGCAGTTCTTC. Its translation is CASSEVPPTGAGYNEQFF.

V usage is TRBV6-5 and J usage is TRBJ1-6; 8 nucleotides line up with TRBD1. V was clipped by 7 bases and J by 7 bases; unmatched bases: 6. Germline lookup yields CDR1 MNHEY and CDR2 SVGAGI. CDR3 length: 14 amino acids. The CDR3 DNA sequence: TGTGCCAGCACCCAGGGGGCTGGGAATTCACCCCTCCACTTT. This codes for CASTQGAGNSPLHF.